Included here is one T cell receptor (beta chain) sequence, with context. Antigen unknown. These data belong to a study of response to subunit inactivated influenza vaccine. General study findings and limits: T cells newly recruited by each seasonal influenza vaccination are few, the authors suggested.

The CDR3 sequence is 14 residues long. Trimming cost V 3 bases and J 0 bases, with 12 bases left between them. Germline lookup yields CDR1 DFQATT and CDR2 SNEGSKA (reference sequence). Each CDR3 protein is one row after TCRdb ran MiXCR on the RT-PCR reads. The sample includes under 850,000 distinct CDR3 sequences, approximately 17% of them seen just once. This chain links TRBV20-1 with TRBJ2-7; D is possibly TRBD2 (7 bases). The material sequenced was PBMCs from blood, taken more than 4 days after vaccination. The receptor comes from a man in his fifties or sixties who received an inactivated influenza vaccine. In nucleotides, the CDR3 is TGCAGTGCTAGGGGGGGGCCGAGCTCCTACGAGCAGTACTTC. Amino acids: CSARGGPSSYEQYF.